Below are 32 T cell receptor beta chains sequenced from a single sample in a study of T-cell reconstitution after alpha-beta-depleted transplantation in children. Molecular barcoding with unique molecular identifiers was used for the TCRbeta library. TCRdb redid the calling of the PCR reads with MiXCR, one entry per CDR3 protein. The sample contains about 830,000 distinct CDR3 sequences, less than 20% of which appear only once. Specimen: PBMCs, mostly from graft donor cells, collected 360 days after TCRalphabeta/CD19-depleted stem cell transplant. The origin of the receptors is a male patient between 5 and 17 years old who had a stem cell transplant for acute lymphoblastic leukemia, so the T cells may come from the graft donor.

This clonotype came up many times. V usage is TRBV12-3 or TRBV12-4 and J usage is TRBJ2-7; D perhaps matches TRBD1 (6 bases). V was shortened by 3 bases and J by 9 bases, with 15 bases between the two germline ends. The CDR3 runs 13 residues. Here the CDR3 reads CASSLTGIMTQYF. In nucleotides, the CDR3 is TGTGCCAGCAGTTTGACAGGAATTATGACGCAGTACTTC.

As DNA, the CDR3 is TGCAGTGCCACCGATACCGGACTAGCGGGAGAGGGGGTAGAGCAGTTCTTC. Translating it yields CSATDTGLAGEGVEQFF. The rearrangement uses TRBV20-1 and TRBJ2-1, with 13 bases matching TRBD2. From germline, CDR1 is DFQATT and CDR2 SNEGSKA (reference sequence). CDR3 length: 17 residues. V gave up 6 bases and J gave up 10 bases; unmatched junction bases: 18.

V and J are TRBV15 and TRBJ2-2; D is ambiguous. V was pared by 1 base and J by 1 base, with 4 bases between. The CDR3 contains 14 residues. Germline CDR1 LNHNV, CDR2 YYDKDF (reference sequence). The CDR3 nucleotides read TGTGCCACCAGCAGAGCAATGAACACCGGGGAGCTGTTTTTT. Protein: CATSRAMNTGELFF. Supplemented by reference TRBV15 and TRBJ2-2, the full variable domain reads DAMVIQNPRYQVTQFGKPVTLSCSQTLNHNVMYWYQQKSSQAPKLLFHYYDKDFNNEADTPDNFQSRRPNTSFCFLDIRSPGLGDTAMYLCATSRAMNTGELFFGEGSRLTVL.

This sequence joins TRBV4-1 and TRBJ2-7; 9 bases fit TRBD2. The CDR3 loop spans 16 amino acids. V trimming: 4 bases; J trimming: 5 bases; junction bases outside the gene matches: 12. Germline V gene lookup returns CDR1 MGHRA and CDR2 YSYEKL. In DNA form, the CDR3 reads TGCGCCAGCAGCCCCCTATCGGCACTAGCGGGCGACGAGCAGTACTTC. Residues: CASSPLSALAGDEQYF.

This clonotype showed up just a few times. The V gene is TRBV28, the J gene TRBJ2-7; maybe TRBD2 (5 bases). With 6 bases removed from V and 3 bases from J, the gap between germline ends came to 15 bases. The CDR3 is made up of 14 amino acids. CDR1 is MDHEN, CDR2 SYDVKM, per germline. CDR3 bases: TGTGCCAGCAGCCCGTTCGGAGGAGTCTACGAGCAGTACTTC. Amino acids: CASSPFGGVYEQYF.

This clonotype was detected ten times or more. Written as DNA, the CDR3 is TGTGCCACCAGTGATCCTAGCGGGAGCTCCTACAATGAGCAGTTCTTC. This codes for CATSDPSGSSYNEQFF. V usage is TRBV24-1 and J usage is TRBJ2-1, with TRBD2 matching 10 bases. Unmatched junction bases numbered 1, after V lost 3 bases and J lost 0 bases. Looked up from germline, CDR1 is KGHDR and CDR2 is SFDVKD. There are 16 residues in the CDR3.

The CDR3 is CASSRLAGDVVGTGELFF. CDR3 bases: TGTGCCAGCAGCAGACTAGCGGGAGATGTGGTTGGGACCGGGGAGCTGTTTTTT. The V call is TRBV6-1, the J call TRBJ2-2, with 12 bases fitting TRBD2. CDR3 length: 18 amino acids. Germline lookup yields CDR1 MNHNS and CDR2 SASEGT. Trimming at V came to 6 bases and at J to 5 bases, leaving 13 bases not matched to a gene.

Only a few counts were recorded for this clonotype. The V and J genes are TRBV10-3 and TRBJ2-1; tentative D call: TRBD2 (6 bases). V was clipped by 7 bases and J by 4 bases, with 32 bases between them. This CDR3 has 20 amino acids. From germline, CDR1 is ENHRY and CDR2 SYGVKD. The CDR3 DNA is TGTGCCATCAAAGGGTCGCGGGGCGGCATACCATCCTGGGTTTACAATGAGCAGTTCTTC. Translation: CAIKGSRGGIPSWVYNEQFF.

This clonotype was seen a handful of times. The genes are TRBV6-1 and TRBJ2-1; the D gene is possibly TRBD2 (5 bases). Per the germline V gene, CDR1 is MNHNS and CDR2 is SASEGT. Trimming took 8 bases from V and 2 from J, leaving 10 bases between them. The CDR3 runs to 13 residues. The CDR3 is CASHLAPYNEQFF. The CDR3 DNA sequence: TGTGCCAGCCACCTAGCTCCCTACAATGAGCAGTTCTTC.

The chain joins TRBV29-1 to TRBJ2-3, with D possibly TRBD2 on 6 matching bases. The CDR3 runs 13 residues. The germline V gene encodes CDR1 SQVTM and CDR2 ANQGSEA. The V end lost 5 bases, the J end lost 4 bases, and 13 bases lay between the germline ends. CDR3 residues: CSVTGVIADTQYF. In nucleotides, the CDR3 is TGCAGCGTTACGGGAGTTATTGCAGATACGCAGTATTTT.

This clonotype was observed a handful of times. CDR3 DNA sequence: TGCGCCAGCAGCAACTTAGCGGGAGGGGTTTACAATGAGCAGTTCTTC. Its translation: CASSNLAGGVYNEQFF. The chain uses TRBV5-1 and TRBJ2-1; 11 nucleotides match TRBD2. With 4 bases clipped from V and 4 bases from J, the junction kept 7 bases outside the gene matches. CDR1 and CDR2 (germline): SGHRS, YFSETQ. The CDR3 sequence is 16 residues long.

The V gene is TRBV24-1, the J gene TRBJ1-1; D not resolved. The length of the CDR3 is 12 residues. Per the germline V gene, CDR1 is KGHDR and CDR2 is SFDVKD. With 3 bases removed from V and 9 bases from J, the gap between germline ends came to 10 bases. The CDR3 loop reads CATSDGYGKAFF. CDR3 sequence (DNA): TGTGCCACCAGTGATGGGTACGGAAAAGCTTTCTTT.

This clonotype was detected many times. V gene TRBV12-3 or TRBV12-4 combines with J gene TRBJ2-1; D remains unclear. This CDR3 has 12 amino acids. V was clipped by 4 bases and J by 6 bases, with 7 bases between them. CDR3 amino acids: CASSYRFNEQFF. The CDR3 DNA reads as TGTGCCAGCAGTTACAGATTCAATGAGCAGTTCTTC.

The V call is TRBV12-5, the J call TRBJ2-1; D call uncertain. This CDR3 has 18 residues. Germline V CDR1 and CDR2: LGHNT, FRNRAP. Trimming removed 3 bases at V and 0 bases at J, with 18 bases between. The CDR3 spells CASGLSMILSFSYNEQFF. The CDR3 DNA sequence: TGTGCTAGTGGTTTAAGCATGATACTCTCCTTCTCCTACAATGAGCAGTTCTTC.

There are many counts of this clonotype. The CDR3 DNA follows: TGCGCCAGCAGTGATAGCGGTTCCTACAATGAGCAGTTCTTC. Its translation is CASSDSGSYNEQFF. V usage is TRBV10-2 and J usage is TRBJ2-1; TRBD2 is a possible D gene (6 bases). Germline assignment: CDR1 WSHSY and CDR2 SAAADI. The CDR3 runs to 14 residues. The ends were cut back, 3 bases at V and 1 base at J, with 7 bases in the middle.

In DNA form, the CDR3 reads TGTGCCAGCAGCTTCCGGACTAGCGGGCTATCAGATACGCAGTATTTT. This encodes CASSFRTSGLSDTQYF. The rearrangement uses TRBV14 and TRBJ2-3, with 11 bases lining up with TRBD2. This CDR3 has 16 amino acids. Germline V gene sequence: CDR1 SGHDN, CDR2 FVKESK. V dropped 5 bases and J dropped 4; count of bases not matched to a gene: 8.

This clonotype was picked up a small number of times. The chain employs TRBV3-1 and TRBJ2-1, with D hard to call. Trimming shortened V by 0 bases and J by 2 bases, and 8 bases separated the two germline ends. Germline V gives CDR1 LGHDT, CDR2 YNNKEL (reference sequence). This CDR3 has 15 amino acids. This chain's CDR3 is CASSQEESPYNEQFF. The CDR3 DNA is TGTGCCAGCAGCCAAGAAGAATCTCCCTACAATGAGCAGTTCTTC.

This clonotype occurred a few times. The rearrangement uses TRBV6-1 and TRBJ1-5; 7 bases match TRBD1. The CDR3 loop spans 15 amino acids. The germline V gene encodes CDR1 MNHNS and CDR2 SASEGT. V lost 6 bases and J lost 0; bases outside the gene matches: 5. In DNA, the CDR3 is TGTGCCAGCAGGGCGACAGGGTTTAGCAATCAGCCCCAGCATTTT. Translating it yields CASRATGFSNQPQHF.

This clonotype has only a few counts. The chain couples TRBV4-1 to TRBJ2-5; perhaps TRBD2 as D (5 bases). Germline V gene sequence: CDR1 MGHRA, CDR2 YSYEKL. Between the trimmed V and J ends, which lost 4 bases and 2 bases, there was a span of 11 bases. CDR3 length: 14 residues. CDR3 sequence: CASSRREEQETQYF. The CDR3 DNA is TGCGCCAGCAGCCGACGGGAAGAACAAGAGACCCAGTACTTC.

This clonotype has more than one count but fewer than ten. The CDR3 DNA reads TGTGCCAGCAGTTCCCTGATTCAGGGGCCACCCCTCCACTTT. This translates into CASSSLIQGPPLHF. The V gene is TRBV27, the J gene TRBJ1-6, with D possibly TRBD1 on 6 matching bases. This CDR3 contains 14 residues. Germline values: CDR1 MNHEY, CDR2 SMNVEV (reference sequence). V was pared by 4 bases and J by 11 bases, with 15 bases between.

This rearrangement joins TRBV3-1 to TRBJ2-3, with unresolved D. The V end lost 3 bases, the J end lost 0 bases, and 13 bases lay between the germline ends. Germline values: CDR1 LGHDT, CDR2 YNNKEL (reference sequence). This CDR3 has 16 residues. The CDR3 DNA reads as TGTGCCAGCAGCCACCTAGGAACCTCTAGCACAGATACGCAGTATTTT. Amino acid sequence: CASSHLGTSSTDTQYF.

CDR3: CASSSLMGLDTQYF. In nucleotides, the CDR3 is TGTGCCAGCAGCTCCCTAATGGGTCTGGATACGCAGTATTTT. The chain recombines TRBV7-2 with TRBJ2-3; D uncertain. There are 14 residues in the CDR3. Germline V gene data show CDR1 as SGHTA and CDR2 as FQGNSA. The ends were cut back, 4 bases at V and 6 bases at J, with 14 bases in the middle.

This clonotype was recorded a few times. CDR3 sequence: CASSLNPFSGRAYEQYF. The DNA of the CDR3 is TGTGCCAGCAGTTTAAACCCCTTTAGCGGGAGGGCCTACGAGCAGTACTTC. The gene calls are TRBV27 and TRBJ2-7, with 11 positions matching TRBD2. The CDR3 contains 17 residues. Germline V gene sequence: CDR1 MNHEY, CDR2 SMNVEV (reference sequence). With V trimmed by 2 bases and J by 2 bases, 8 bases remained unmatched.

The chain links TRBV29-1 to TRBJ1-5; 7 bases fit TRBD1. This CDR3 has 13 residues. The trim removed 7 bases at V and 7 bases at J, leaving 10 bases unmatched. Germline V gives CDR1 SQVTM, CDR2 ANQGSEA. DNA for the CDR3: TGCAGCGCTACCAGGGGGGGGGGACAGCCCCAGCATTTT. It translates to CSATRGGGQPQHF. Using reference TRBV29-1 and TRBJ1-5 for the parts outside the CDR3, the full variable domain is SAVISQKPSRDICQRGTSLTIQCQVDSQVTMMFWYRQQPGQSLTLIATANQGSEATYESGFVIDKFPISRPNLTFSTLTVSNMSPEDSSIYLCSATRGGGQPQHFGDGTRLSIL.

The chain recombines TRBV11-1 with TRBJ1-5, with a weak D call TRBD1 (6 bases). In germline, CDR1 is SGHAT, CDR2 FQDESV (reference sequence). V was pared by 5 bases and J by 6 bases, with 14 bases between. The CDR3 spans 14 residues. This CDR3 is CASSGGGGAQPQHF. As DNA, the CDR3 is TGTGCCAGCAGCGGCGGAGGGGGGGCTCAGCCCCAGCATTTT.

This clonotype has at least ten counts. The rearrangement links TRBV12-3 or TRBV12-4 to TRBJ2-1, with 12 bases lining up with TRBD2. The CDR3 loop spans 16 amino acids. J gave up 6 bases and V 7 bases, and 10 bases lay outside the gene matches. This CDR3 reads CASTLARLAGANEQFF. The CDR3 DNA sequence: TGTGCCAGCACCCTGGCGAGACTAGCGGGAGCCAATGAGCAGTTCTTC.

The chain is built from TRBV5-1 and TRBJ1-1, with D unclear. The germline gives CDR1 SGHRS, CDR2 YFSETQ. This CDR3 region has 15 residues. V was pared by 2 bases and J by 0 bases, with 11 bases between. CDR3 in amino acids: CASSFQAGMNTEAFF. The CDR3 nucleotides read TGCGCCAGCAGCTTTCAGGCTGGAATGAACACTGAAGCTTTCTTT.

The chain links TRBV29-1 to TRBJ1-1; D is ambiguous. This CDR3 is 12 amino acids long. Per the germline V gene, CDR1 is SQVTM and CDR2 is ANQGSEA. The V end lost 3 bases, the J end lost 2 bases, and 7 bases lay between the germline ends. The CDR3 DNA follows: TGCAGCGTTGACAGCCCCAACACTGAAGCTTTCTTT. Protein product: CSVDSPNTEAFF.

The chain recombines TRBV6-5 with TRBJ2-5; D possibly uses TRBD1 or TRBD2 (6 bases each). This CDR3 is built from 16 residues. V lost 0 bases and J lost 4, with 15 bases in between. Germline CDR1 is MNHEY and CDR2 is SVGAGI. This CDR3 is CASSYSRGVNPETQYF. In DNA form, the CDR3 reads TGTGCCAGCAGTTACTCTAGGGGGGTAAACCCAGAGACCCAGTACTTC.

This clonotype turned up a few times. V usage is TRBV18 and J usage is TRBJ2-1, with 14 bases aligning to TRBD2. The CDR3 length is 17 residues. CDR1 KGHSH and CDR2 LQKENI come from the germline V gene. With V trimmed by 2 bases and J by 6 bases, 6 bases remained unmatched. As DNA, the CDR3 is TGTGCCAGCTCACCAGATCGACTAGCGGGAGGGAGCAATGAGCAGTTCTTC. Translating gives CASSPDRLAGGSNEQFF.

The chain carries TRBV4-1 and TRBJ2-1; TRBD2 matches 11 bases. The CDR3 runs to 17 residues. CDR1 is MGHRA and CDR2 is YSYEKL in the germline V gene. Losses at the gene ends were 0 bases for V and 10 bases for J; bases not matched to a gene: 11. CDR3 coding DNA: TGCGCCAGCAGCCAAGATGCCCTAGCGGGAGGTTCGTGGGAGCAGTTCTTC. It encodes CASSQDALAGGSWEQFF.

This clonotype appeared a few times. This sequence joins TRBV20-1 and TRBJ2-7; possible D gene TRBD2, 5 bases. The CDR3 consists of 15 residues. Germline V gives CDR1 DFQATT, CDR2 SNEGSKA (reference sequence). The V end lost 4 bases, the J end lost 4 bases, and 20 bases lay between the germline ends. CDR3 protein: CSATPDYLAMYEQYF. DNA for the CDR3: TGCAGTGCTACTCCCGACTATTTAGCCATGTACGAGCAGTACTTC.